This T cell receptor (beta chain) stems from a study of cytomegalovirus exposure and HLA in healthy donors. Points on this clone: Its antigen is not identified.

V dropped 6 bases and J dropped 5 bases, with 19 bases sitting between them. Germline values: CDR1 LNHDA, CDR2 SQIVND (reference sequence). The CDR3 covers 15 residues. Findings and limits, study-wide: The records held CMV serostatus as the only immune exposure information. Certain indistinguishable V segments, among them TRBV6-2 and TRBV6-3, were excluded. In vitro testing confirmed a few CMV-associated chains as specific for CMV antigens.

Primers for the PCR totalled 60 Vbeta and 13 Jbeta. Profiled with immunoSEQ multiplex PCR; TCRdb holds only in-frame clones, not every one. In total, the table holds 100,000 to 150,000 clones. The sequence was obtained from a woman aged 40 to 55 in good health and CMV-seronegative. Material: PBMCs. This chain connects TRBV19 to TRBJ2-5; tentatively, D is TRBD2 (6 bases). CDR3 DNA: TGTGCCAGTAGATGGCGGGGTCTGGCTACGGAGACCCAGTACTTC. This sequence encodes CASRWRGLATETQYF.